These T cell receptor beta chains were read from a single sample in a study of liver allograft versus peripheral blood T cells. TCRdb used MiXCR to reprocess the reads, holding one entry per CDR3 protein. The data contain around 11,000 distinct CDR3 sequences, 20% to 25% of them singletons. The origin of the receptors is a human patient who had a liver transplant. Certain T cells may be donor cells from the graft. Each CDR3 is given with its conserved first and last residue. D genes are given only for firm matches. Expanded clones are given a class, and other clones once, few, many or no size at all.

V gene	clone size	J gene	D gene	CDR3 protein	CDR3 DNA
TRBV20-1	once	TRBJ1-6	-	CSASIGRYNSPLHF	TGCAGTGCTAGTATCGGACGGTATAATTCACCCCTCCACTTT
TRBV24-1	medium-sized	TRBJ2-3	TRBD2	CATSDFGTSVSTDTQYF	TGTGCCACCAGTGATTTCGGGACTAGCGTTAGCACAGATACGCAGTATTTT
TRBV7-2	-	TRBJ2-7	-	CASSLWKYSYEQYF	TGTGCCAGCAGCTTATGGAAATACTCCTACGAGCAGTACTTC
TRBV14	-	TRBJ2-7	TRBD1	CASSHLGQGSYEQYF	TGTGCCAGCAGCCATCTCGGACAGGGATCCTACGAGCAGTACTTC
TRBV20-1	-	TRBJ1-3	-	CSARRNDRFGNTIYF	TGCAGTGCTAGGCGGAACGACAGGTTTGGAAACACCATATATTTT
TRBV27	-	TRBJ2-1	TRBD2	CASSRLARSSYNEQFF	TGTGCCAGCAGCCGACTAGCGCGAAGCTCCTACAATGAGCAGTTCTTC
TRBV20-1	-	TRBJ2-5	TRBD2	CSARDRSGTETQYF	TGCAGTGCTAGAGATCGCAGCGGGACTGAGACCCAGTACTTC
TRBV20-1	-	TRBJ1-5	-	CSARGQNDQPQHF	TGCAGTGCTAGAGGGCAGAACGATCAGCCCCAGCATTTT
TRBV29-1	few	TRBJ2-7	TRBD1	CSVRTGYEQYF	TGCAGCGTGAGGACAGGCTACGAGCAGTACTTC
TRBV24-1	medium-sized	TRBJ1-1	-	CATRFGPNTEAFF	TGTGCCACCAGGTTCGGCCCCAACACTGAAGCTTTCTTT
TRBV6-5	medium-sized	TRBJ2-1	TRBD2	CASSYEGTSGVYNEQFF	TGTGCCAGCAGTTACGAAGGGACTAGCGGGGTTTACAATGAGCAGTTCTTC
TRBV6-6	medium-sized	TRBJ1-6	TRBD1	CASSTGQGGSPLHF	TGTGCCAGCAGTACTGGACAGGGAGGTTCACCCCTCCACTTT
TRBV18	medium-sized	TRBJ2-2	-	CASSPYAPTGELFF	TGTGCCAGCTCACCATATGCACCCACCGGGGAGCTGTTTTTT
TRBV19	-	TRBJ1-2	-	CASSTLLRGYTF	TGTGCCAGTAGTACCCTGCTTCGTGGCTACACCTTC
TRBV6-5	medium-sized	TRBJ1-2	TRBD1	CASSYQGQGLPYGYTF	TGTGCCAGCAGTTACCAGGGACAGGGCCTACCCTATGGCTACACCTTC
TRBV6-1	few	TRBJ2-1	TRBD2	CASATSGRARQFF	TGTGCCAGCGCAACTAGCGGGAGGGCCAGGCAGTTCTTC
TRBV19	-	TRBJ1-2	-	CASRIPGAPNYGYTF	TGTGCCAGTAGAATTCCGGGGGCTCCTAACTATGGCTACACCTTC
TRBV18	medium-sized	TRBJ2-7	TRBD1	CASSPKTGAGYEQYF	TGTGCCAGCTCACCCAAGACAGGGGCAGGGTACGAGCAGTACTTC
TRBV12-3/TRBV12-4	-	TRBJ1-6	-	CAISRWPDNSPLHF	TGTGCCATCTCGCGTTGGCCGGATAATTCACCCCTCCACTTT
TRBV7-2	medium-sized	TRBJ1-2	-	CASSLAAGPNYGYTF	TGTGCCAGCAGCTTAGCAGCAGGCCCTAACTATGGCTACACCTTC